This is a list of T cell receptor beta chains from one sample in a study of blood T cell repertoires in COVID-19. The method was immunoSEQ multiplex PCR; TCRdb's version includes in-frame clones alone and lacks a portion of them. The repertoire holds around 80,000 clones, roughly 82% seen once, with under 11% in the top ten. Input material: peripheral blood. Source of these receptors: a man aged 60 to 69 with acute or convalescent COVID-19. CDR3s include the opening cysteine and the closing phenylalanine or tryptophan. Each record gives: D gene, clone size, J gene, V gene, CDR3 protein, CDR3 DNA. The D gene is left open where the match is weak. The listing skips clone size in some rows; elsewhere it reads once, few, many or a size class.

>NA|NA|TRBJ1-3|TRBV7-2
CASSFQMGNTIYF
TGTGCCAGCAGCTTTCAAATGGGAAACACCATATATTTT
>NA|NA|TRBJ2-2|TRBV7-3
CASSSNTGELFF
TGTGCCAGCAGCTCAAACACCGGGGAGCTGTTTTTT
>NA|NA|TRBJ2-1|TRBV5-4
CASSLVSGIRDEQFF
TGTGCCAGCAGCTTGGTGTCAGGAATCAGGGATGAGCAGTTCTTC
>NA|NA|TRBJ1-1|TRBV4-3
CASSQETGTEAFF
TGCGCCAGCAGCCAAGAGACGGGCACTGAAGCTTTCTTT
>TRBD1|few|TRBJ1-3|TRBV29-1
CSALTGFDGNTIYF
TGCAGCGCCCTGACAGGGTTCGACGGAAACACCATATATTTT
>NA|NA|TRBJ1-4|TRBV7-2
CASSFRAGSTNEKLFF
TGTGCCAGCAGCTTTAGGGCGGGGTCCACTAATGAAAAACTGTTTTTT
>NA|few|TRBJ1-2|TRBV3-1/TRBV3-2
CASSRLEAALTF
TGTGCCAGCAGCCGATTGGAGGCGGCACTCACCTTC
>TRBD1|NA|TRBJ1-2|TRBV6-5
CASRGQGLGYTF
TGTGCCAGCAGGGGACAGGGGCTTGGCTACACCTTC
>NA|NA|TRBJ1-1|TRBV18
CASSPRGVPEAFF
TGTGCCAGCTCACCTCGGGGGGTCCCTGAAGCTTTCTTT
>TRBD2|NA|TRBJ2-3|TRBV18
CASSPPGLAGVSTDTQYF
TGTGCCAGCTCACCACCGGGACTAGCGGGAGTTAGTACAGATACGCAGTATTTT